This TCR beta chain was sequenced during a study of T cells in Graves' hyperthyroidism and ophthalmopathy. Trimming took off 3 bases at V and 9 bases at J, with 7 bases between the two ends. CDR1 and CDR2 (germline): SGHAT, FQNNGV. There are 11 residues in the CDR3. General observations from the study: Most thyroid clonotypes with frequency above 0.001 were detected in blood.

This clonotype was counted many times. Its antigen is undetermined. Amplified regions were TCR beta CDR3 sequences from RNA transcripts. The HTBI set primed first-round TCR CDR3 RT-PCR. TCRdb passed the multiplex PCR reads through MiXCR, listing each CDR3 protein once. The profile shows about 250,000 distinct CDR3 sequences, about 20% of them singletons. Ophthalmopathy cases scored 3 or more on the Clinical Activity Score and 4 or more on NOSPECS grade, with duration below 3 months. The source is a young man with Graves' ophthalmopathy. The rearrangement joins TRBV11-2 to TRBJ2-3; D remains unclear. The specimen was blood. As DNA, the CDR3 is TGTGCCAGCAGCTTCGATCGCACGCAGTATTTT. As protein: CASSFDRTQYF.